Here is one TCR beta chain with its context. This CDR3 contains 14 residues. The junction had 9 bases not matched to a gene; V was cut back by 8 bases and J by 9 bases. Germline assignment: CDR1 SEHNR and CDR2 FQNEAQ (reference sequence). The data originate from a study of blood T cell repertoires in COVID-19. For the study at large: Spain, Italy and the United States supplied samples that represented acute and convalescent COVID-19. From T cells, B-cell-depleted T cells, or PBMCs came the material, which was cDNA or gDNA.

Per the original methods: Cell counts per sample came from amplifying reference gene primers. Sequencing used immunoSEQ multiplex PCR; TCRdb keeps in-frame clones, though not all of them. The V and J calls and clone size are taken from that table; D and trimming were inferred from the DNA. The data show about 260,000 clones, with approximately 82% seen just once and 1.9% held by the top ten. Sequencing was done on a sample of peripheral blood. The chain joins TRBV7-9 to TRBJ1-6; 8 positions match TRBD1. The source of this sequence is a woman of 80 years or more with acute or convalescent COVID-19. The CDR3 reads CASQGATLASPLHF. The CDR3 region has the DNA TGTGCCAGCCAGGGGGCGACGCTGGCTTCACCCCTCCACTTT.